Below are 7 T cell receptor beta chains sequenced from a single sample in a study of cytomegalovirus exposure and HLA in healthy donors. PCR amplification relied on 60 Vbeta primers (plus 13 Jbeta primers). TCRdb keeps only in-frame clones here, not all; method: immunoSEQ multiplex PCR. The sample contains about 140,000 clones, 80% of which appear only once. Specimen: PBMCs. Every receptor here comes from a man between 45 and 60 years old in good health and CMV-seronegative.

This sequence joins TRBV28 and TRBJ1-2; unclear D gene. This CDR3 contains 15 residues. Germline V gene sequence: CDR1 MDHEN, CDR2 SYDVKM. The germline V and J ends were trimmed by 1 base and 7 bases, with 16 bases remaining between them. CDR3 loop: CASSLSGVDFSGYTF. Written as DNA, the CDR3 is TGTGCCAGCAGTTTATCGGGAGTTGACTTCTCTGGCTACACCTTC.

This rearrangement joins TRBV9 to TRBJ2-1; weak D call: TRBD1 (6 bases). Trimming left V 0 bases short and J 3 bases short, with 10 bases between. The CDR3 is made up of 15 amino acids. Per germline, CDR1 SGDLS and CDR2 YYNGEE. The CDR3: CASSVGQAYYNEQFF. The DNA of the CDR3 is TGTGCCAGCAGCGTAGGACAGGCGTACTACAATGAGCAGTTCTTC.

This clone was detected a few times. The CDR3 region has the DNA TGTGCCAGCAGCCCTTTTGGGGGGGGGCCCTCAGATACGCAGTATTTT. It is translated as CASSPFGGGPSDTQYF. This chain uses TRBV14 with TRBJ2-3, with a weak D call TRBD2 (7 bases). This CDR3 has 16 amino acids. The germline gives CDR1 SGHDN, CDR2 FVKESK. Trimming took off 4 bases at V and 4 bases at J, with 18 bases between the two ends.

V is TRBV15 and J is TRBJ2-2, with 13 bases that match TRBD2. This CDR3 region has 20 residues. V was pared by 3 bases and J by 3 bases, with 13 bases of the junction left unmatched. Germline V gene sequence: CDR1 LNHNV, CDR2 YYDKDF (reference sequence). CDR3 protein: CATSRGGLAGAVRDTGELFF. Here the CDR3 DNA reads TGTGCCACCAGCAGGGGCGGACTAGCGGGGGCCGTCAGGGACACCGGGGAGCTGTTTTTT.

This chain connects TRBV7-9 to TRBJ2-3, with TRBD2 identical over 10 bases. The ends lost 5 bases at V and 3 bases at J; junction bases unmatched: 5. Germline V gives CDR1 SEHNR, CDR2 FQNEAQ (reference sequence). The CDR3 contains 15 residues. Written as DNA, the CDR3 is TGTGCCAGCAGCAAACTAGCGGGGAAAACAGATACGCAGTATTTT. Translated, it gives CASSKLAGKTDTQYF. The entire variable domain, with the rest obtained from reference TRBV7-9 and TRBJ2-3, is as follows: DTGVSQNPRHKITKRGQNVTFRCDPISEHNRLYWYRQTLGQGPEFLTYFQNEAQLEKSRLLSDRFSAERPKGSFSTLEIQRTEQGDSAMYLCASSKLAGKTDTQYFGPGTRLTVL.

This clone was seen a few times. The chain combines TRBV6-1 with TRBJ2-6, with a possible D match to TRBD2 (6 bases). The CDR3 loop spans 15 amino acids. Germline V gene data show CDR1 as MNHNS and CDR2 as SASEGT. Trimming pared 3 bases from V and 0 bases from J, leaving 6 bases between. The CDR3 loop reads CASSDGGSGANVLTF. For the CDR3, the DNA is TGTGCCAGCAGTGACGGGGGCTCTGGGGCCAACGTCCTGACTTTC.

The chain is built from TRBV6-5 and TRBJ1-1; 9 bases are shared with TRBD1. Germline CDR1 MNHEY, CDR2 SVGAGI. The CDR3 contains 14 residues. The V gene end was trimmed by 6 bases and the J gene end by 5 bases; junction bases not matched to a gene: 7. CDR3 in DNA: TGTGCCAGCAGACGAGGACAGGGGTCAACTGAAGCTTTCTTT. Its protein is CASRRGQGSTEAFF.